The clone carrying this TCR beta chain was seen only once. CDR3 length equals 16 residues. Per the germline V gene, CDR1 is SEHNR and CDR2 is FQNEAQ (reference sequence). The junction had 8 bases not matched to a gene; V was cut back by 1 base and J by 3 bases. Assay used: immunoSEQ multiplex PCR; TCRdb lists only in-frame clones, some missing. The repertoire holds tens of thousands of clones, with about 84% as singletons. The data are from a study of blood T cell repertoires in COVID-19. Whole-study context: From the United States, Italy and Spain came samples of acute and convalescent COVID-19. Sources were T cells, B-cell-depleted T cells, or PBMCs; the material itself was cDNA or gDNA.

This chain joins TRBV7-9 and TRBJ1-1; 7 bases are a match to TRBD1. Sequenced input: peripheral blood. This TCR came from a human donor in a cohort sampled during active COVID-19. Here the CDR3 reads CASSLGRQGDDTEAFF. CDR3 nucleotide sequence: TGTGCCAGCAGCTTAGGACGACAGGGAGATGACACTGAAGCTTTCTTT. The variable domain in full, with the rest retrieved from reference TRBV7-9 and TRBJ1-1, is DTGVSQNPRHKITKRGQNVTFRCDPISEHNRLYWYRQTLGQGPEFLTYFQNEAQLEKSRLLSDRFSAERPKGSFSTLEIQRTEQGDSAMYLCASSLGRQGDDTEAFFGQGTRLTVV.